The next 2 T cell receptor beta chains were all read from a single sample in a study of T cell responses to AZD1222 COVID-19 vaccine. Generated by immunoSEQ multiplex PCR, the TCRdb table keeps only in-frame clones and is missing some. Here the sample spans roughly 50,000 clones, 86% being singletons. The sequencing here drew on peripheral blood, taken 28 days after the second AZD1222 dose. The receptor set was obtained from an adult who received the AZD1222 COVID-19 vaccine.

CDR3 bases: TGTGCCAGCAGCCCCGAGGGGTTGGGGTACAATGAGCAGTTCTTC. Amino acid sequence: CASSPEGLGYNEQFF. The gene calls are TRBV7-3 and TRBJ2-1; tentatively, D is TRBD1 or TRBD2 (5 bases each). The CDR3 covers 15 residues. Trimming took off 5 bases at V and 4 bases at J, with 15 bases between the two ends. Germline loops: CDR1 SGHTA, CDR2 FQGTGA. Together with reference TRBV7-3 and TRBJ2-1, the CDR3 gives the full variable domain: GAGVSQTPSNKVTEKGKYVELRCDPISGHTALYWYRQSLGQGPEFLIYFQGTGAADDSGLPNDRFFAVRPEGSVSTLKIQRTERGDSAVYLCASSPEGLGYNEQFFGPGTRLTVL.

This CDR3 is CASSLVGTGSSDQPQHF. The CDR3 DNA is TGTGCCAGCAGCTTAGTTGGGACAGGGTCATCAGATCAGCCCCAGCATTTT. J is TRBJ1-5 and V is TRBV7-2, with TRBD1 matching over 9 bases. The germline CDR1 and CDR2 sequences are SGHTA and FQGNSA. V shed 1 base, J shed 5 bases, and the junction held 9 bases outside the gene matches. This CDR3 is 17 amino acids long.